The clone carrying this T cell receptor (beta chain) was seen once. The CDR3 is made up of 14 amino acids. V lost 2 bases to trimming and J lost 3 bases, with 11 bases between them. Germline CDR1 MDHEN, CDR2 SYDVKM. These data belong to a study of blood T cell repertoires in COVID-19. Study processing details: Cell counts per sample came from amplifying reference gene primers. Measured with immunoSEQ multiplex PCR; TCRdb has only the in-frame clones, and not every one. V and J calls and clone size are given by that table; D and trimming were obtained from the DNA. Of some 100,000 clones listed, roughly nine tenths are singletons.

Sequenced: peripheral blood. V gene TRBV28 combines with J gene TRBJ2-7; perhaps TRBD1 as D (6 bases). The source of this sequence is a human donor in a cohort sampled during active COVID-19. CDR3 in amino acids: CASSLGGSNYEQYF. The CDR3 bases are TGTGCCAGCAGTTTAGGGGGCAGTAACTACGAGCAGTACTTC.